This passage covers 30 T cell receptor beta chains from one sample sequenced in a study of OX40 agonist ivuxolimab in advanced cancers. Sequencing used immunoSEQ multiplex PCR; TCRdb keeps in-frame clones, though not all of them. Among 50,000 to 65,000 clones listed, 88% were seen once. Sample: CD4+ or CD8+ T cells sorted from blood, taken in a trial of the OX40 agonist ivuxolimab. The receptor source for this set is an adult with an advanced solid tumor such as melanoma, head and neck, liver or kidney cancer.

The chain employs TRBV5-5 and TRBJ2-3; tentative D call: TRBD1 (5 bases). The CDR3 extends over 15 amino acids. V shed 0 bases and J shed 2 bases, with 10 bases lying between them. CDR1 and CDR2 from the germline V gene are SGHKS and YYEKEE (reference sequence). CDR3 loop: CASSLGQSHTDTQYF. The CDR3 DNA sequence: TGTGCCAGCAGCTTGGGACAGTCCCACACAGATACGCAGTATTTT.

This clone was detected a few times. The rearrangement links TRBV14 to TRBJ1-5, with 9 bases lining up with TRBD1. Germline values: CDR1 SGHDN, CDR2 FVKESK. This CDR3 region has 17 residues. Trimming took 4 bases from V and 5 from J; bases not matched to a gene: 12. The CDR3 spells CASSPSSLDRGYQPQHF. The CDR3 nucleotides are TGTGCCAGCAGCCCCTCATCCTTGGACAGGGGCTATCAGCCCCAGCATTTT.

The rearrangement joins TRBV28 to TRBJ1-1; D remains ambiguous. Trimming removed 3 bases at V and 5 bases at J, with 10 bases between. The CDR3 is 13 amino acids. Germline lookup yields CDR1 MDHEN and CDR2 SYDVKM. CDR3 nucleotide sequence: TGTGCCAGCAGTTTTTACGTGAGAACTGAAGCTTTCTTT. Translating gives CASSFYVRTEAFF.

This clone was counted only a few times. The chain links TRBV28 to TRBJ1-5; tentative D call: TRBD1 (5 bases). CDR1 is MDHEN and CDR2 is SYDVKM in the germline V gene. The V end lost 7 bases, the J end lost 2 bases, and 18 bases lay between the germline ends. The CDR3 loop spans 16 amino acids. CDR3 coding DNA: TGTGCCAGCATCTCTTCAGGGCCCTCAGGCAATCAGCCCCAGCATTTT. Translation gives CASISSGPSGNQPQHF.

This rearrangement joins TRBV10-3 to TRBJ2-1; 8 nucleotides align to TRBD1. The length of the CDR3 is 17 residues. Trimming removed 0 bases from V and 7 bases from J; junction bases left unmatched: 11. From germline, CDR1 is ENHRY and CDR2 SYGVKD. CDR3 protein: CAISESTGQGMVNEQFF. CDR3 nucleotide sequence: TGTGCCATCAGTGAGTCGACTGGACAGGGTATGGTAAATGAGCAGTTCTTC.

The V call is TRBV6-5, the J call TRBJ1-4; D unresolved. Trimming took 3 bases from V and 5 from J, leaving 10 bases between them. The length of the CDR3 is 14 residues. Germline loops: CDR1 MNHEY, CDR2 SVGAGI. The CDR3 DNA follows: TGTGCCAGCAGTTATAACGGCGAGAATGAAAAACTGTTTTTT. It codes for CASSYNGENEKLFF.

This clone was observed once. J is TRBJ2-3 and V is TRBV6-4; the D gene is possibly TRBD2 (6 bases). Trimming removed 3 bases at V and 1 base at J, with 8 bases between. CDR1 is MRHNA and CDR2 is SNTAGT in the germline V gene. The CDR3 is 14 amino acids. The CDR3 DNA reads TGTGCCAGCAGTGAGCAGCGGGGCACAGATACGCAGTATTTT. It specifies CASSEQRGTDTQYF.

CDR3 loop: CASSHRDSSNQPQHF. In DNA, the CDR3 is TGTGCCAGCAGTCACCGGGACAGTAGCAATCAGCCCCAGCATTTT. The rearrangement uses TRBV28 and TRBJ1-5; TRBD1 matches at 7 bases. J gave up 0 bases and V 5 bases, and 4 bases lay outside the gene matches. This CDR3 is 15 amino acids long. The germline gives CDR1 MDHEN, CDR2 SYDVKM.

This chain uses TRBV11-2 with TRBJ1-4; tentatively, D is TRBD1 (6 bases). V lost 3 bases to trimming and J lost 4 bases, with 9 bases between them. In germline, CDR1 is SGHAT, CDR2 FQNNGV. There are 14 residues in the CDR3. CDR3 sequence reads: CASSFSDSNEKLFF. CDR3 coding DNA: TGTGCCAGCAGCTTTTCGGACAGTAATGAAAAACTGTTTTTT.

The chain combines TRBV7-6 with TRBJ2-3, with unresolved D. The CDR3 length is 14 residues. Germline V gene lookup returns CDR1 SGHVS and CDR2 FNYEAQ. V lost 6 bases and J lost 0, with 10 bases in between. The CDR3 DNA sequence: TGTGCCAGCAGACAGACAAAGAGCACAGATACGCAGTATTTT. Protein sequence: CASRQTKSTDTQYF.

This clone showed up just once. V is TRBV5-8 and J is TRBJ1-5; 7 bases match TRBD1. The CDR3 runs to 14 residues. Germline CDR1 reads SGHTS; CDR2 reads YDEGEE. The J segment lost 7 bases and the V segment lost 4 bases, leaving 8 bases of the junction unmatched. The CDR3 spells CASSLTGRGQPQHF. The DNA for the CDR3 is TGTGCCAGCAGCCTGACAGGGCGAGGGCAGCCCCAGCATTTT.

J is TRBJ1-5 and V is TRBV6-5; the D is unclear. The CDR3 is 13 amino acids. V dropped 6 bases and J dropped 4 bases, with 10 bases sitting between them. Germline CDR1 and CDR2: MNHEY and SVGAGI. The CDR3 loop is CASRASLNQPQHF. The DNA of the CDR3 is TGTGCCAGCAGGGCGAGTCTTAATCAGCCCCAGCATTTT.

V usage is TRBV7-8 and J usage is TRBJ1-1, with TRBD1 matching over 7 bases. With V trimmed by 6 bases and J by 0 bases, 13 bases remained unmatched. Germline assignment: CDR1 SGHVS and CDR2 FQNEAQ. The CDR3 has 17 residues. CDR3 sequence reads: CASRLSISGQLNTEAFF. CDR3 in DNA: TGTGCCAGCAGACTAAGTATATCGGGACAGCTGAACACTGAAGCTTTCTTT.

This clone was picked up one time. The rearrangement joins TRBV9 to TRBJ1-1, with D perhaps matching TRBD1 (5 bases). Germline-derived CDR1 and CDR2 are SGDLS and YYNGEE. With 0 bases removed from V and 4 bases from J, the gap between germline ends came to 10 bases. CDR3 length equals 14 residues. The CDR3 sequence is CASSVVQGSTEAFF. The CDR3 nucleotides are TGTGCCAGCAGCGTAGTTCAGGGCTCCACTGAAGCTTTCTTT.

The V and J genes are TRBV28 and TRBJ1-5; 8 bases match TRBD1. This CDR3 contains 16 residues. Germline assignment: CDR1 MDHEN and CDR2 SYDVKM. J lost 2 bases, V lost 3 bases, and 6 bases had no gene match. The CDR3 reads CASSFRTGQGNQPQHF. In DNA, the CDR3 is TGTGCCAGCAGTTTCCGGACAGGGCAGGGCAATCAGCCCCAGCATTTT.

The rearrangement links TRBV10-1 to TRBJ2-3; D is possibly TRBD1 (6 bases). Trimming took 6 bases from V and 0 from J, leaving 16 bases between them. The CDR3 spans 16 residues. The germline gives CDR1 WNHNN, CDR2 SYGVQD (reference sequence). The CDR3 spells CASRMRTVQSTDTQYF. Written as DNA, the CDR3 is TGCGCCAGCAGGATGCGGACAGTACAAAGCACAGATACGCAGTATTTT.

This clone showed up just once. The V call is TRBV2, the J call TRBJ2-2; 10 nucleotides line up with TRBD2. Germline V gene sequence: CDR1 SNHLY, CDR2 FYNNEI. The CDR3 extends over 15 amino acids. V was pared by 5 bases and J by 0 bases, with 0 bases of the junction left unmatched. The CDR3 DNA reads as TGTGCCAGCAGTCTAGCGGGGGCGAACACCGGGGAGCTGTTTTTT. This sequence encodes CASSLAGANTGELFF.

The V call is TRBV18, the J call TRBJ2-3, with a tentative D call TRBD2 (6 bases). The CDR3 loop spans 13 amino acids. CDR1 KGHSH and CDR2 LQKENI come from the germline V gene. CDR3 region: CASGEIATDTQYF. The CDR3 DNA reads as TGTGCATCGGGGGAGATCGCCACAGATACGCAGTATTTT.

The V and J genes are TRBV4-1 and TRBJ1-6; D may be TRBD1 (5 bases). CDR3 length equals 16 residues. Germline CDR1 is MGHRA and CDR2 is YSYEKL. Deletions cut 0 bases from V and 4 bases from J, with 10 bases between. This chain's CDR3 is CASSQDPQGYNSPLHF. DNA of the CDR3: TGCGCCAGCAGCCAAGATCCCCAGGGATATAATTCACCCCTCCACTTT.

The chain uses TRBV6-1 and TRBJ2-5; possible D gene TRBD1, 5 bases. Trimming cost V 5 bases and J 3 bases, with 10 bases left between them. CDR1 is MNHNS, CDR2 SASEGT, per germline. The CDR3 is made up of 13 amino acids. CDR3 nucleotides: TGTGCCAGCAGTCAACAGGAAAAAGAGACCCAGTACTTC. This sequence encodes CASSQQEKETQYF.

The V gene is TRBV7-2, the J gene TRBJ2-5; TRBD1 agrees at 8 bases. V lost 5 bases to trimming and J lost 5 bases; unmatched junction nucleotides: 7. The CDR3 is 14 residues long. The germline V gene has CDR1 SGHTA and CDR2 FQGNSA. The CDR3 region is CASSRGDRRETQYF. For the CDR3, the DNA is TGTGCCAGCAGCCGCGGGGACAGGCGGGAGACCCAGTACTTC. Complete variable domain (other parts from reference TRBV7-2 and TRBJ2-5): GAGVSQSPSNKVTEKGKDVELRCDPISGHTALYWYRQSLGQGLEFLIYFQGNSAPDKSGLPSDRFSAERTGGSVSTLTIQRTQQEDSAVYLCASSRGDRRETQYFGPGTRLLVL.

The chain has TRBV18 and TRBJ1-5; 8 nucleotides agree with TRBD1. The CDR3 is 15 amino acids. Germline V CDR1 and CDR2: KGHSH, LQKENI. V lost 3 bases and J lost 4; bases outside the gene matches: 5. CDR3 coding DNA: TGTGCCAGCTCACCGGGACAGGCGAATAATCAGCCCCAGCATTTT. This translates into CASSPGQANNQPQHF.

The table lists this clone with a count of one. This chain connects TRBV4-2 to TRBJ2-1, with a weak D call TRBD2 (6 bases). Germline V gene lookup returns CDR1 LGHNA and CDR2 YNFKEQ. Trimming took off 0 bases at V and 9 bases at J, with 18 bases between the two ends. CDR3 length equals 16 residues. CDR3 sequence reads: CASSQDLAALVGEQFF. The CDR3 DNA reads TGTGCCAGCAGCCAAGATTTAGCGGCTCTAGTGGGTGAGCAGTTCTTC.

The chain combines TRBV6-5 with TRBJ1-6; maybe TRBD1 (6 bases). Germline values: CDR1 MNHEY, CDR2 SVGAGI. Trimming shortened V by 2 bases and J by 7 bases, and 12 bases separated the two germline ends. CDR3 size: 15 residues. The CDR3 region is CASSYDRWANSPLHF. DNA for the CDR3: TGTGCCAGCAGTTACGACAGGTGGGCCAATTCACCCCTCCACTTT.

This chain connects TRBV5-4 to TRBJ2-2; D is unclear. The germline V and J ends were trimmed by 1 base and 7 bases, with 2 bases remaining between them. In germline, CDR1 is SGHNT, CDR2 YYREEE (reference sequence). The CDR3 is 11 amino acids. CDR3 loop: CASSLNGELFF. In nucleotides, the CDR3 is TGTGCCAGCAGCTTGAACGGGGAGCTGTTTTTT. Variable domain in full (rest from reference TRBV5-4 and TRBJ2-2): ETGVTQSPTHLIKTRGQQVTLRCSSQSGHNTVSWYQQALGQGPQFIFQYYREEENGRGNFPPRFSGLQFPNYSSELNVNALELDDSALYLCASSLNGELFFGEGSRLTVL.

The CDR3 here is CASSLTGLVMETQYF. The DNA for the CDR3 is TGTGCCAGCAGCTTAACAGGACTAGTGATGGAGACCCAGTACTTC. The chain employs TRBV7-3 and TRBJ2-5, with 7 bases lining up with TRBD2. The CDR3 extends over 15 amino acids. J lost 5 bases, V lost 0 bases, and 6 bases had no gene match. The germline CDR1 and CDR2 sequences are SGHTA and FQGTGA. The full variable domain, in which reference TRBV7-3 and TRBJ2-5 provide the parts outside the CDR3, is GAGVSQTPSNKVTEKGKYVELRCDPISGHTALYWYRQSLGQGPEFLIYFQGTGAADDSGLPNDRFFAVRPEGSVSTLKIQRTERGDSAVYLCASSLTGLVMETQYFGPGTRLLVL.

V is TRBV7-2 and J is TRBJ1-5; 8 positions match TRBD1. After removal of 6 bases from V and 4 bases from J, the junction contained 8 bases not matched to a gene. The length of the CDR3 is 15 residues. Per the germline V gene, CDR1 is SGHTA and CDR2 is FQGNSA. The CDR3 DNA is TGTGCCAGCAGTTCCGACAGGGGATCTAATCAGCCCCAGCATTTT. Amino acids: CASSSDRGSNQPQHF.

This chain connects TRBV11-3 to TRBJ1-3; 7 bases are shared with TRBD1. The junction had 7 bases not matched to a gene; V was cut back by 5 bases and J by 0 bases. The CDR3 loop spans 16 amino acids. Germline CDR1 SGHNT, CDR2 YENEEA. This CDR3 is CASSQGDRHSGNTIYF. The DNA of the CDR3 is TGTGCCAGCAGCCAGGGGGACCGACACTCTGGAAACACCATATATTTT.

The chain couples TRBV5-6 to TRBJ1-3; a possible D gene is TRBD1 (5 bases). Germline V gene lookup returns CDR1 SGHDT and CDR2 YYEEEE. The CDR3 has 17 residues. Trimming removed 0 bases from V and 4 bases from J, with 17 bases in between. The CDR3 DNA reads TGTGCCAGCAGCTTGGTATCTACGACAGTGGCCGGAAACACCATATATTTT. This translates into CASSLVSTTVAGNTIYF.

The CDR3 nucleotides are TGTGCCAGCACCGGTCTTGATTACAATGAGCAGTTCTTC. It yields the protein CASTGLDYNEQFF. The chain is built from TRBV6-5 and TRBJ2-1; D uncertain. Germline assignment: CDR1 MNHEY and CDR2 SVGAGI. There are 13 residues in the CDR3. V was clipped by 7 bases and J by 4 bases, with 11 bases between them.